This T cell receptor (beta chain) appears in the sequencing data of a study of T cell responses to AZD1222 COVID-19 vaccine. Study-level results: The study identified only six AZD1222 recipients as seropositive at baseline.

Turning to this clone: As yet, its antigen is unknown.

TCRdb keeps only in-frame clones here, not all; method: immunoSEQ multiplex PCR. The sample includes about 130,000 clones, roughly 84% of them seen just once. Unmatched junction bases numbered 3, after V lost 3 bases and J lost 1 base. Germline CDR1 is SGHTA and CDR2 is FQGTGA. The CDR3 runs to 14 residues. The clonotype was recovered from an adult in good health. Material: peripheral blood, obtained on day 0 of AZD1222 vaccination. This chain uses TRBV7-3 with TRBJ2-7, with 7 bases matching TRBD2. The CDR3 sequence is CASSFGLGSYEQYF. The CDR3 DNA follows: TGTGCCAGCAGCTTTGGACTAGGGTCCTACGAGCAGTACTTC.